This T cell receptor (beta chain) was observed in a study of cytomegalovirus exposure and HLA in healthy donors. Broader study findings: There were some public TCRs occurring in many donors, but most TCR sequences were rare.

V gave up 5 bases and J gave up 4 bases; unmatched junction bases: 7. Germline CDR1 and CDR2: LNHDA and SQIVND (reference sequence). The CDR3 is 14 amino acids. Concerning this clone: The target antigen is unknown.

In the PCR, 60 Vbeta and 13 Jbeta primers were used. Generated by immunoSEQ multiplex PCR, the TCRdb table keeps only in-frame clones and is missing some. Here the sample spans about 150,000 clones, 65% to 90% being singletons. Source material: PBMCs. This rearrangement joins TRBV19 to TRBJ2-5; 7 bases align to TRBD1. The clonotype was recovered from a man aged 45-60 years in good health and CMV-seropositive. CDR3 in amino acids: CASSPGQRTETQYF. CDR3 DNA sequence: TGTGCCAGTAGTCCGGGACAGAGGACAGAGACCCAGTACTTC.